This passage covers 24 T cell receptor beta chains from one sample sequenced in a study of neurological immune-mediated disorders. One entry per CDR3 protein results from TCRdb running MiXCR on the 5' RACE reads. Found here are approximately 100,000 distinct CDR3 sequences, 11% of them singletons; the top ten hold about 3%. The time point here: longitudinal time-point 3. The source material was PBMCs. The source of these receptors is a female donor with HTLV-1-associated myelopathy (HAM/TSP).

The V call is TRBV20-1, the J call TRBJ1-1; 12 bases are shared with TRBD1. The V gene's germline CDR1 is DFQATT and CDR2 SNEGSKA (reference sequence). This CDR3 spans 17 amino acids. The ends lost 5 bases at V and 4 bases at J; junction bases unmatched: 14. CDR3 sequence (DNA): TGCAGTGCTTCCCGGCGAGGGACAGGGGGCTCGAGCACTGAAGCTTTCTTT. It specifies CSASRRGTGGSSTEAFF.

This clonotype appeared a few times. The chain joins TRBV18 to TRBJ2-7, with 11 bases identical to TRBD1. CDR1 and CDR2 (germline): KGHSH, LQKENI. J was trimmed by 2 bases and V by 3 bases; bases with no gene match: 3. The CDR3 is made up of 15 amino acids. For the CDR3, the DNA is TGTGCCAGCTCACCCAGGACAGGGGGCCCCTACGAGCAGTACTTC. This gives the protein CASSPRTGGPYEQYF.

This clonotype was counted at least ten times. The chain links TRBV9 to TRBJ2-5; D is tentatively TRBD1 or TRBD2 (6 bases each). CDR1 is SGDLS and CDR2 is YYNGEE in the germline V gene. V was cut by 0 bases and J by 5 bases, with 14 bases left in between. The CDR3 length is 15 residues. CDR3 region: CASSVDPGARETQYF. In DNA, the CDR3 is TGTGCCAGCAGCGTAGATCCGGGGGCACGGGAGACCCAGTACTTC. Using reference TRBV9 and TRBJ2-5 for the parts outside the CDR3, the full variable domain is DSGVTQTPKHLITATGQRVTLRCSPRSGDLSVYWYQQSLDQGLQFLIQYYNGEERAKGNILERFSAQQFPDLHSELNLSSLELGDSALYFCASSVDPGARETQYFGPGTRLLVL.

This clonotype was seen many times. This chain uses TRBV5-1 with TRBJ2-1; possibly TRBD1 for D (6 bases). The CDR3 covers 12 residues. Looked up from germline, CDR1 is SGHRS and CDR2 is YFSETQ. Trimming shortened V by 5 bases and J by 12 bases, and 15 bases separated the two germline ends. This CDR3 reads CASRAGDGAQFF. CDR3 nucleotide sequence: TGCGCCAGCAGGGCAGGGGATGGTGCGCAGTTCTTC.

Many counts were recorded for this clonotype. This chain joins TRBV27 and TRBJ2-1; the D is unclear. Germline lookup yields CDR1 MNHEY and CDR2 SMNVEV (reference sequence). This CDR3 contains 17 residues. Trimming cost V 4 bases and J 0 bases, with 16 bases left between them. The CDR3 DNA follows: TGTGCCAGCAGTTCAACGCCCACAACGAGCTCCTACAATGAGCAGTTCTTC. Its translation is CASSSTPTTSSYNEQFF.

This clonotype was seen repeatedly, ten times or more. This chain joins TRBV20-1 and TRBJ2-3; unclear D gene. V was trimmed by 3 bases and J by 0 bases, leaving 7 bases between them. This CDR3 comprises 13 residues. Germline-derived CDR1 and CDR2 are DFQATT and SNEGSKA (reference sequence). CDR3 nucleotide sequence: TGCAGTGCTAGGCCGCCTAGCACAGATACGCAGTATTTT. It translates to CSARPPSTDTQYF.

This clonotype showed up just a few times. A much larger clonotype is one base distant, so this may be a read error. CDR3 amino acids: CSARRQGDTEAFF. In DNA, the CDR3 is TGCAGTGCTAGAAGACAGGGGGACACTGAAGCTTTCTTT. This chain uses TRBV20-1 with TRBJ1-1, with 9 bases fitting TRBD1. V lost 2 bases to trimming and J lost 3 bases; unmatched junction nucleotides: 1. Per the germline V gene, CDR1 is DFQATT and CDR2 is SNEGSKA (reference sequence). The length of the CDR3 is 13 residues.

Notes on this clonotype: It may be a read error: a sequence one base away is much more abundant. The chain links TRBV3-1 to TRBJ2-1; 10 bases are shared with TRBD2. From germline, CDR1 is LGHDT and CDR2 YNNKEL (reference sequence). The length of the CDR3 is 16 residues. CDR3 in DNA: TGTACCAGCAGCGCCGGGACTAGCGCCCTGGGGGATGAGCAGTTCTTC. This gives the protein CTSSAGTSALGDEQFF.

Only a few counts were recorded for this clonotype. V gene TRBV2 combines with J gene TRBJ2-1; D gene ambiguous. Trimming cost V 6 bases and J 4 bases, with 13 bases left between them. The CDR3 consists of 14 residues. Germline assignment: CDR1 SNHLY and CDR2 FYNNEI. The CDR3 region is CASSSENLYNEQFF. CDR3 nucleotides: TGTGCCAGCAGCAGCGAGAACCTTTACAATGAGCAGTTCTTC.

In this sample, this clonotype turned up many times. The rearrangement joins TRBV27 to TRBJ2-7; 7 bases align to TRBD1. V lost 2 bases and J lost 3; bases outside the gene matches: 7. Per the germline V gene, CDR1 is MNHEY and CDR2 is SMNVEV (reference sequence). This CDR3 has 15 amino acids. The CDR3 is CASSLVGTAFYEQYF. The CDR3 DNA reads TGTGCCAGCAGTTTAGTGGGGACAGCATTCTACGAGCAGTACTTC.

This sequence joins TRBV7-2 and TRBJ2-3, with unresolved D. The length of the CDR3 is 14 residues. The V end lost 2 bases, the J end lost 0 bases, and 6 bases lay between the germline ends. Germline CDR1 SGHTA, CDR2 FQGNSA. CDR3 region: CASSLIRSTDTQYF. CDR3 bases: TGTGCCAGCAGCTTAATCAGGAGCACAGATACGCAGTATTTT.

This clonotype was recorded at least ten times. The rearrangement joins TRBV20-1 to TRBJ2-7; TRBD2 matches 7 bases. V lost 3 bases and J lost 9; bases outside the gene matches: 20. This CDR3 has 16 amino acids. Germline V lookup: CDR1 DFQATT, CDR2 SNEGSKA (reference sequence). For the CDR3, the DNA is TGCAGTGCTAGTGCGCGGACTAGGCCCTTTTCTGAGATGCAGTACTTC. It yields the protein CSASARTRPFSEMQYF.

The V gene is TRBV27, the J gene TRBJ2-1; 8 nucleotides match TRBD1. Germline V gene data show CDR1 as MNHEY and CDR2 as SMNVEV (reference sequence). The CDR3 spans 15 residues. J lost 9 bases, V lost 3 bases, and 10 bases had no gene match. CDR3 coding DNA: TGTGCCAGCAGTTTCCAGGGGGCGATTCCGTCTGAGCAGTTCTTC. Translated, it gives CASSFQGAIPSEQFF.

This clonotype was found many times. The chain couples TRBV28 to TRBJ1-3; the match to TRBD1 covers 7 bases. V lost 4 bases and J lost 0; bases outside the gene matches: 3. Germline CDR1 MDHEN, CDR2 SYDVKM. The CDR3 consists of 15 residues. The CDR3 DNA sequence: TGTGCCAGCAGTTCGGGACAGTCCTCTGGAAACACCATATATTTT. Translating it yields CASSSGQSSGNTIYF.

This chain links TRBV20-1 with TRBJ1-3; no firm D call. Germline-derived CDR1 and CDR2 are DFQATT and SNEGSKA (reference sequence). The ends were cut back, 3 bases at V and 0 bases at J, with 9 bases in the middle. This CDR3 has 14 residues. CDR3 region: CSASNGGSGNTIYF. The CDR3 DNA is TGCAGTGCTAGTAACGGCGGCTCTGGAAACACCATATATTTT.

The chain links TRBV29-1 to TRBJ2-7; D remains ambiguous. The CDR3 extends over 11 amino acids. V gave up 4 bases and J gave up 9 bases, with 13 bases separating them. Looked up from germline, CDR1 is SQVTM and CDR2 is ANQGSEA. As DNA, the CDR3 is TGCAGCGTTGTTAAAGGAGTGGGGCAGTACTTC. Protein: CSVVKGVGQYF.

Many counts were recorded for this clonotype. This sequence joins TRBV20-1 and TRBJ2-1, with D possibly matching TRBD1 (6 bases). The V gene's germline CDR1 is DFQATT and CDR2 SNEGSKA (reference sequence). This CDR3 has 14 amino acids. V lost 2 bases and J 5 bases, leaving 13 bases between the germline ends. For the CDR3, the DNA is TGCAGTGCTAGAACTACAGGGTCGAACAATGAGCAGTTCTTC. Its protein product is CSARTTGSNNEQFF.

This clonotype showed up many times. The V gene is TRBV9, the J gene TRBJ2-7, with D hard to call. This CDR3 has 14 amino acids. V lost 0 bases and J 1 base, leaving 8 bases between the germline ends. CDR1 is SGDLS and CDR2 is YYNGEE in the germline V gene. The DNA for the CDR3 is TGTGCCAGCAGCGTAGCCAGCGTTTCCTACGAGCAGTACTTC. It translates to CASSVASVSYEQYF.

This clonotype occurred many times. J is TRBJ2-7 and V is TRBV29-1, with 8 bases matching TRBD1. Trimming cost V 1 base and J 2 bases; bases outside gene matches: 1. Germline V gene lookup returns CDR1 SQVTM and CDR2 ANQGSEA. The CDR3 sequence is 13 residues long. Written as DNA, the CDR3 is TGCAGCGTTGAAGGGACAGGGACCTACGAGCAGTACTTC. Its translation: CSVEGTGTYEQYF.

This chain uses TRBV7-9 with TRBJ2-3; D is perhaps TRBD2 (6 bases). The CDR3 is 14 residues long. Germline V gene data show CDR1 as SEHNR and CDR2 as FQNEAQ (reference sequence). Deletions cut 5 bases from V and 5 bases from J, with 14 bases between. CDR3 sequence (DNA): TGTGCCAGCAGCCCGGCGGGGACCCAAGATACGCAGTATTTT. The encoded protein is CASSPAGTQDTQYF.

In its sample, this clonotype was seen many times. This sequence joins TRBV7-2 and TRBJ2-7, with D perhaps TRBD2 (5 bases). This CDR3 has 14 residues. The germline V gene has CDR1 SGHTA and CDR2 FQGNSA. The V and J ends lost 1 base and 2 bases respectively, with 9 bases between them. This CDR3 is CASSLGAAPYEQYF. The CDR3 DNA follows: TGTGCCAGCAGCTTAGGAGCGGCCCCCTACGAGCAGTACTTC.

This clonotype was detected many times. The genes are TRBV5-1 and TRBJ2-3, with 7 nucleotides matching TRBD2. Germline values: CDR1 SGHRS, CDR2 YFSETQ. Trimming cost V 4 bases and J 4 bases; bases outside gene matches: 9. The CDR3 runs to 15 residues. This CDR3 reads CASSPQRGWPDTQYF. CDR3 coding DNA: TGCGCCAGCAGCCCGCAGCGGGGTTGGCCAGATACGCAGTATTTT.

This clonotype was picked up many times. V gene TRBV5-1 combines with J gene TRBJ2-3; D is unresolved. The V end was cut by 0 bases, the J end by 6 bases, with 11 bases between. Germline assignment: CDR1 SGHRS and CDR2 YFSETQ. This CDR3 spans 14 amino acids. In nucleotides, the CDR3 is TGCGCCAGCAGCTTGGATCCCCGCAGTGATACGCAGTATTTT. Its translation is CASSLDPRSDTQYF.

This clonotype was found many times. This rearrangement joins TRBV5-1 to TRBJ2-7; D not certain. Germline V gene sequence: CDR1 SGHRS, CDR2 YFSETQ. This CDR3 region has 15 residues. V was cut by 0 bases and J by 2 bases, with 12 bases left in between. CDR3 residues: CASSLASHSAYEQYF. In nucleotides, the CDR3 is TGCGCCAGCAGCTTGGCCAGCCACTCAGCCTACGAGCAGTACTTC.